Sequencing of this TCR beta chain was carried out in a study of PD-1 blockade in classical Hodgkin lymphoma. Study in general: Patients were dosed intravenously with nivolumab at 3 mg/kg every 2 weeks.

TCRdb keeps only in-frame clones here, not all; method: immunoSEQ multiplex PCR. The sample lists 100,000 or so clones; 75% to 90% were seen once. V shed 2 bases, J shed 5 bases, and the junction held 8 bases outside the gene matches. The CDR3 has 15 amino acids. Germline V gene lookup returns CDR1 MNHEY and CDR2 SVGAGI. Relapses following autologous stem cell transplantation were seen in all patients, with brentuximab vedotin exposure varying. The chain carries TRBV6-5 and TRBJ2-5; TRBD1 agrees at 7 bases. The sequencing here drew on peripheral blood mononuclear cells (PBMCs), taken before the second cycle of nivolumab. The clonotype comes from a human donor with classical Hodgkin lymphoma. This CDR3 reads CASSYGRGHQETQYF. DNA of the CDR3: TGTGCCAGCAGTTACGGTAGGGGGCATCAGGAGACCCAGTACTTC.